A selection of T cell receptor beta chains follows, all from one sample in a study of response to subunit inactivated influenza vaccine. Via MiXCR, TCRdb re-called the RT-PCR reads, giving one row per CDR3 protein. This table has about 780,000 distinct CDR3 sequences, around a sixth appearing once. The sample was PBMCs from blood, taken less than 6 days after vaccination. These receptors came from a man aged 50-59 years who received an inactivated influenza vaccine. The CDR3 runs from the conserved cysteine through the conserved F or W. Each record gives: clone size, D gene, V gene, J gene, CDR3 DNA, CDR3 protein. A D gene is named only where the DNA matches it firmly. Rows give clone size only sometimes, using once, few, many, or a class for an expanded clone.

.	.	TRBV6-1	TRBJ2-1	TGTGCCAGCAGCTGGACGGTGAGCTCCTACAATGAGCAGTTCTTC	CASSWTVSSYNEQFF
.	TRBD2	TRBV30	TRBJ2-1	TGTGCCTGGACGCGGGGGACTAGCGGGGGCTACAATGAGCAGTTCTTC	CAWTRGTSGGYNEQFF
.	.	TRBV24-1	TRBJ2-1	TGTGCCACCAGTGAAGCACCAAACAATGAGCAGTTCTTC	CATSEAPNNEQFF
many	.	TRBV20-1	TRBJ2-5	TGCAGTGCTAGACCGGGGGGCTCGGAGACCCAGTACTTC	CSARPGGSETQYF
.	.	TRBV20-1	TRBJ2-3	TGCAGTGCTAGTTTAGGCGGGAACACAGATACGCAGTATTTT	CSASLGGNTDTQYF
many	TRBD1	TRBV12-3/TRBV12-4	TRBJ1-5	TGTGCCAGCAGTTTAACAGGGGGCGGCAATCAGCCCCAGCATTTT	CASSLTGGGNQPQHF
few	.	TRBV9	TRBJ2-1	TGTGCCAGCAGCGCTTCCGTAGGCCCTGAGCAGTTCTTC	CASSASVGPEQFF
.	TRBD2	TRBV5-1	TRBJ2-1	TGCGCCAGCAGCCAGGAGCGGGGGGGTTACAATGAGCAGTTCTTC	CASSQERGGYNEQFF
many	TRBD2	TRBV6-2/TRBV6-3	TRBJ2-7	TGTGCCACAGCGGGAGTTGGGACCTACGAGCAGTACTTC	CATAGVGTYEQYF
few	.	TRBV3-1	TRBJ2-5	TGTGCCAGCAGCCGGGGGGCGGCAGAGACCCAGTACTTC	CASSRGAAETQYF
.	TRBD2	TRBV12-3/TRBV12-4	TRBJ2-2	TGTGCCAGCAGTACCCCGGGGGGATTAACCGGGGAGCTGTTTTTT	CASSTPGGLTGELFF
many	.	TRBV4-3	TRBJ2-7	TGCGCCAGCAGCCAAGATGTTATCTACGAGCAGTACTTC	CASSQDVIYEQYF
many	TRBD1	TRBV6-1	TRBJ2-1	TGTGCCAGCAGCAAACGGACAGGGGGCGCGGGAAATGAGCAGTTCTTC	CASSKRTGGAGNEQFF
.	TRBD2	TRBV7-2	TRBJ2-2	TGTGCCAGCAGCTTGAGAGGGACTAGCAACGGCGGGGAGCTGTTTTTT	CASSLRGTSNGGELFF
.	.	TRBV12-3/TRBV12-4	TRBJ1-1	TGTGCCAGCAGTCCTGCGGGAGGGGGGATCGAAGCTTTCTTT	CASSPAGGGIEAFF
.	TRBD2	TRBV10-3	TRBJ2-1	TGTGCCATCAGCCGAGGACTAGCGGGAGGCAATTACAATGAGCAGTTCTTC	CAISRGLAGGNYNEQFF
.	TRBD2	TRBV6-2/TRBV6-3	TRBJ2-1	TGTGCCAGCAGTTACAACAGCGGGAGAGCCGAGACTTACAATGAGCAGTTCTTC	CASSYNSGRAETYNEQFF
.	TRBD1	TRBV12-3/TRBV12-4	TRBJ2-5	TGTGCCAGCAACGACCGGGACAGCGTTAAAGAGACCCAGTACTTC	CASNDRDSVKETQYF
few	.	TRBV5-1	TRBJ2-7	TGCGCCAGCAGCTGGTCCATGGGGGGGCAATACTACGAGCAGTACTTC	CASSWSMGGQYYEQYF
few	TRBD2	TRBV12-3/TRBV12-4	TRBJ2-1	TGTGCCAGCAATGACCGCACCGAGACTAGCGCCCACAATGAGCAGTTCTTC	CASNDRTETSAHNEQFF
few	TRBD1	TRBV20-1	TRBJ1-6	TGCAGTGCCAGGGGGCAGCCTAATTCACCCCTCCACTTT	CSARGQPNSPLHF
.	.	TRBV29-1	TRBJ2-2	TGCAGCGTTGGGGCAGGAATCAACACCGGGGAGCTGTTTTTT	CSVGAGINTGELFF
few	TRBD2	TRBV20-1	TRBJ2-3	TGCAGTGCTAGAGTGGGACTAGCGGGAGTTGGGACAGATACGCAGTATTTT	CSARVGLAGVGTDTQYF
many	TRBD2	TRBV20-1	TRBJ2-3	TGCAGTGCTAGAGCCAGCGGGGGGGCACACACAGATACGCAGTATTTT	CSARASGGAHTDTQYF
many	.	TRBV15	TRBJ2-5	TGTGCCACCAGCAGAGGCAGGGAAGAGACCCAGTACTTC	CATSRGREETQYF
.	TRBD2	TRBV20-1	TRBJ2-5	TGCAGTGCGTGTCTAGCGGGAGTGGAGACCCAGTACTTC	CSACLAGVETQYF
once	.	TRBV6-1	TRBJ2-2	TGTGCCAGCAGCGGCCCGGGTACCCCGCCCGGGGAGCTGTTTTTT	CASSGPGTPPGELFF
few	TRBD1	TRBV5-1	TRBJ2-1	TGCGCCAGCAGCTTGGTGGGGACAGGGGTTAATGAGCAGTTCTTC	CASSLVGTGVNEQFF
.	.	TRBV5-1	TRBJ2-4	TGCGCCAGCAGTCATGGGGGGACGCTAGCCAAAAACATTCAGTACTTC	CASSHGGTLAKNIQYF
many	.	TRBV2	TRBJ2-1	TGTGCCAGCAGTGCCGGGGTTAGCTCCTACAATGAGCAGTTCTTC	CASSAGVSSYNEQFF
many	.	TRBV12-3/TRBV12-4	TRBJ2-1	TGTGCCAGCAGTTCCTACGGGACTTTCAGCTCCTACAATGAGCAGTTCTTC	CASSSYGTFSSYNEQFF
.	.	TRBV12-3/TRBV12-4	TRBJ1-2	TGTGCCAGCAGTTTAGTGGATAACTATGGCTACACCTTC	CASSLVDNYGYTF